A selection of T cell receptor beta chains follows, all from one sample in a study of molecular identifiers for immune sequencing clone quantification. Via MiXCR, TCRdb re-called the PCR reads, giving one row per CDR3 protein. The data show 460,000 or so distinct CDR3 sequences, with about 22% seen just once and under 0.85% held by the top ten. Sequenced material: naive CD8+ T cells from blood, with Jurkat cell RNA spiked in. The receptors stem from a human donor in good health. Some libraries in this study had Jurkat cell RNA spiked in. The CDR3 runs from the conserved cysteine through the conserved F or W. A D gene is named only where the DNA matches it firmly. The size entry is marked missing in some rows and otherwise reads once, few, many or a size class.

>13|.|TRBJ2-6|few|TRBV13
CASSARDFNVLTF
TGTGCCAGCAGCGCCCGGGATTTCAACGTCCTGACTTTC
>10|.|TRBJ2-5|.|TRBV20-1
CSAPQRTQYF
TGCAGTGCCCCCCAGCGGACCCAGTACTTC
>14|TRBD2|TRBJ2-7|many|TRBV20-1
CSARDRGRAYEQYF
TGCAGTGCTAGAGATCGCGGGAGGGCCTACGAGCAGTACTTC
>14|.|TRBJ2-7|many|TRBV15
CATSTKVSSYEQYF
TGTGCCACCAGCACTAAGGTTAGCTCCTACGAGCAGTACTTC
>15|.|TRBJ2-7|many|TRBV29-1
CSVETAAGRLYEQYF
TGCAGCGTTGAAACAGCGGCGGGGAGGCTCTACGAGCAGTACTTC
>15|TRBD1|TRBJ2-1|once|TRBV15
CATTPDRASYNEQLF
TGTGCCACCACCCCAGACAGGGCTAGTTACAATGAGCAGCTCTTC
>18|TRBD2|TRBJ2-1|.|TRBV14
CASSQGLAGLVSYNEQFF
TGTGCCAGCAGCCAAGGACTAGCGGGATTAGTCTCCTACAATGAGCAGTTCTTC
>17|TRBD2|TRBJ2-3|.|TRBV7-6
CASSLELAGGLIDTQYF
TGTGCCAGCAGCTTAGAACTAGCGGGAGGGCTAATAGATACGCAGTATTTT
>11|.|TRBJ1-1|many|TRBV29-1
CSVRRPEGAFF
TGCAGCGTTCGCAGGCCCGAGGGAGCTTTCTTT
>16|TRBD1|TRBJ2-3|many|TRBV14
CASSIWTGGTTDTQYF
TGTGCCAGCAGCATCTGGACAGGGGGCACGACAGATACGCAGTATTTT
>12|.|TRBJ2-7|many|TRBV10-3
CAISDPRREPYF
TGTGCCATCAGTGACCCCCGACGGGAGCCGTACTTC
>13|.|TRBJ1-2|few|TRBV12-3/TRBV12-4
CASSATIYDGYTF
TGTGCCAGCAGTGCGACGATTTACGATGGCTACACCTTC
>14|TRBD1|TRBJ2-5|.|TRBV6-5
CASSYRQGQETQYF
TGTGCCAGCAGTTACCGACAGGGGCAAGAGACCCAGTACTTC
>15|.|TRBJ2-1|few|TRBV18
CASSPRAGESNEQFF
TGTGCCAGCTCACCACGGGCAGGGGAGTCCAATGAGCAGTTCTTC
>14|.|TRBJ1-3|few|TRBV19
CASSILVGGNTIYF
TGTGCCAGTAGTATACTCGTGGGAGGAAACACCATATATTTT
>17|.|TRBJ1-2|.|TRBV2
CASSEAFSGEINYGYTF
TGTGCCAGCAGTGAAGCGTTCTCGGGAGAGATTAACTATGGCTACACCTTC
>14|.|TRBJ1-6|.|TRBV10-1
CANLEGRCNSPLHF
TGCGCCAACCTAGAGGGAAGATGTAATTCACCCCTCCACTTT
>14|.|TRBJ2-7|.|TRBV6-5
CASSPDSMGYEQYF
TGTGCCAGCAGCCCGGACAGCATGGGCTACGAGCAGTACTTC
>14|TRBD2|TRBJ2-7|many|TRBV6-1
CASRKTSGSSEQYF
TGTGCCAGCAGAAAGACTAGCGGGTCCTCCGAGCAGTACTTC
>14|.|TRBJ1-5|few|TRBV27
CASSPRTNNQPQHF
TGTGCCAGCAGTCCTCGGACCAACAATCAGCCCCAGCATTTT
>13|.|TRBJ2-3|many|TRBV7-9
CASSLAPIDTQYF
TGTGCCAGCAGCTTAGCCCCTATAGATACGCAGTATTTT
>12|.|TRBJ2-5|once|TRBV2
CASGGLQETQYF
TGTGCCAGCGGTGGACTGCAAGAGACCCAGTACTTC
>12|.|TRBJ2-7|many|TRBV5-6
CASSAGHSEQYF
TGTGCCAGCAGCGCCGGGCACTCCGAGCAGTACTTC
>14|.|TRBJ1-1|few|TRBV25-1
CASSEYAESIEAFF
TGTGCCAGCAGTGAATACGCAGAATCTATTGAAGCTTTCTTT
>18|.|TRBJ1-5|many|TRBV6-2/TRBV6-3
CASSYFGPRAGQNQPQHF
TGTGCCAGCAGTTACTTCGGCCCGCGAGCTGGGCAAAATCAGCCCCAGCATTTT
>16|.|TRBJ2-5|few|TRBV7-9
CASSSRTDPYPETQYF
TGTGCCAGCAGCTCCCGAACGGACCCCTACCCAGAGACCCAGTACTTC
>14|.|TRBJ2-7|.|TRBV28
CASSLRDGYYEQYF
TGTGCCAGCAGTTTACGGGACGGATACTACGAGCAGTACTTC
>16|.|TRBJ2-5|few|TRBV30
CAWKPYPGQGQETQYF
TGTGCCTGGAAACCTTATCCGGGACAAGGTCAAGAGACCCAGTACTTC
>15|TRBD1|TRBJ2-7|many|TRBV11-2
CASSNVRDRPYEQYF
TGTGCCAGCAGCAATGTCCGGGACAGGCCGTACGAGCAGTACTTC
>13|TRBD1|TRBJ2-5|many|TRBV10-3
CAIAGGAQETQYF
TGTGCCATCGCAGGGGGAGCACAAGAGACCCAGTACTTC
>17|TRBD2|TRBJ2-3|few|TRBV2
CASSDPRLAGVRDTQYF
TGTGCCAGCAGCGACCCAAGACTAGCGGGAGTAAGAGATACGCAGTATTTT
>14|TRBD2|TRBJ2-7|many|TRBV6-2/TRBV6-3
CASSGLAGGPEQYF
TGTGCCAGCAGCGGACTAGCGGGAGGGCCCGAGCAGTACTTC
>15|TRBD1|TRBJ2-3|many|TRBV28
CASSFDRGSTDTQYF
TGTGCCAGCAGTTTTGACAGGGGGAGCACAGATACGCAGTATTTT
>14|TRBD2|TRBJ2-3|many|TRBV14
CASSQAGTSGTQYF
TGTGCCAGCAGCCAAGCCGGGACTAGCGGTACGCAGTATTTT
>13|.|TRBJ1-2|.|TRBV29-1
CGVETGDNYGYTF
TGCGGCGTTGAAACAGGCGACAACTATGGCTACACCTTC
>13|TRBD1|TRBJ1-1|many|TRBV9
CASSVTGGTEAFF
TGTGCCAGCAGCGTCACAGGGGGTACTGAAGCTTTCTTT
>17|TRBD1|TRBJ2-1|many|TRBV5-4
CASSLAGTGSPYNEQFF
TGTGCCAGCAGCTTGGCGGGGACAGGGAGCCCCTACAATGAGCAGTTCTTC
>15|.|TRBJ2-5|many|TRBV3-1
CASSQDFSGQETQYF
TGTGCCAGCAGCCAAGATTTTTCCGGACAAGAGACCCAGTACTTC
>12|.|TRBJ2-7|few|TRBV7-9
CASSRPAREQYF
TGTGCCAGCAGCCGGCCGGCCCGGGAGCAGTACTTC
>16|TRBD2|TRBJ2-1|many|TRBV4-1
CASSQGELAGVGEQFF
TGCGCCAGCAGCCAAGGTGAACTAGCGGGAGTTGGTGAGCAGTTCTTC
>17|TRBD1|TRBJ2-1|few|TRBV6-1
CASRSQSTGGGNNEQFF
TGTGCCAGCAGGTCCCAGAGCACAGGGGGCGGGAACAATGAGCAGTTCTTC
>14|TRBD2|TRBJ2-5|many|TRBV7-8
CASSLFVGGETQYF
TGTGCCAGCAGCTTATTCGTGGGGGGGGAGACCCAGTACTTC
>16|.|TRBJ2-7|.|TRBV27
CASSLISMAGAGEQYF
TGTGCCAGCAGTTTAATTTCAATGGCAGGCGCAGGCGAGCAGTACTTC
>14|.|TRBJ2-5|many|TRBV28
CASSHLSGGETQYF
TGTGCCAGCAGTCATCTGTCCGGGGGAGAGACCCAGTACTTC
>13|.|TRBJ2-7|few|TRBV12-3/TRBV12-4
CASSLTQPYEQYF
TGTGCCAGCAGTTTAACCCAGCCCTACGAGCAGTACTTC
>15|TRBD1|TRBJ2-3|.|TRBV4-1
CASSQEDREVDTQYF
TGCGCCAGCAGCCAAGAGGACAGGGAAGTAGATACGCAGTATTTT
>16|TRBD1|TRBJ2-7|.|TRBV5-4
CASSIKQGLRGYEQYF
TGTGCCAGCAGCATAAAACAGGGGCTCCGGGGCTACGAGCAGTACTTC
>15|.|TRBJ2-7|few|TRBV27
CASSPSVGQSYEQYF
TGTGCCAGCAGTCCCTCCGTGGGGCAGAGCTACGAGCAGTACTTC
>12|.|TRBJ1-1|many|TRBV7-9
CASSPPATEAFF
TGTGCCAGCAGCCCCCCAGCCACTGAAGCTTTCTTT
>17|TRBD1|TRBJ1-3|few|TRBV4-2
CASSQDQGATMGNTIYF
TGTGCCAGCAGCCAAGATCAGGGGGCTACGATGGGAAACACCATATATTTT
>15|.|TRBJ1-5|few|TRBV6-4
CASSDDSYSNQPQHF
TGTGCCAGCAGTGACGACAGTTATAGCAATCAGCCCCAGCATTTT
>13|.|TRBJ1-5|many|TRBV9
CASSVAGFQPQHF
TGTGCCAGCAGCGTAGCGGGATTTCAGCCCCAGCATTTT
>17|TRBD2|TRBJ2-5|many|TRBV6-2/TRBV6-3
CASSSGLAEALQETQYF
TGTGCCAGCAGTTCCGGACTAGCGGAGGCCCTTCAAGAGACCCAGTACTTC
>14|TRBD1|TRBJ1-1|many|TRBV20-1
CSLRQGRMNTEAFF
TGCAGTTTAAGACAGGGGCGGATGAACACTGAAGCTTTCTTT
>14|.|TRBJ2-7|many|TRBV20-1
CSARVPGALYEQYF
TGCAGTGCTAGGGTTCCGGGGGCGCTTTACGAGCAGTACTTC
>14|.|TRBJ2-2|.|TRBV19
CASPSLLGPGELFF
TGTGCCAGTCCTTCCCTTTTGGGGCCCGGGGAGCTGTTTTTT
>14|.|TRBJ1-4|many|TRBV7-9
CASSPPAANEKLFF
TGTGCCAGCAGCCCCCCTGCGGCTAATGAAAAACTGTTTTTT
>18|.|TRBJ1-1|many|TRBV4-3
CASSQDSQPTGWGTEAFF
TGCGCCAGCAGCCAAGATTCCCAACCCACAGGTTGGGGCACTGAAGCTTTCTTT
>12|.|TRBJ2-1|few|TRBV7-9
CASRDPGNEQFF
TGTGCCAGCAGGGACCCCGGGAATGAGCAGTTCTTC